Below, 19 T cell receptor beta chains from the same sample are listed, as sequenced in a study of blood T cell repertoires in COVID-19. Generated by immunoSEQ multiplex PCR, the TCRdb table keeps only in-frame clones and is missing some. The repertoire holds about 150,000 clones, with about 90% as singletons. Sequencing was carried out using peripheral blood. The receptor source for this set is a middle-aged man with acute or convalescent COVID-19.

The J gene is TRBJ1-2, the V gene TRBV19; the match to TRBD1 covers 9 bases. The CDR3 spans 14 residues. Germline trimming cut 7 bases from V and 8 bases from J; bases unmatched to any gene: 11. From germline, CDR1 is LNHDA and CDR2 SQIVND (reference sequence). CDR3 nucleotide sequence: TGTGCCAGTAAGACAGGGACAGGGTTTTGGGGCTACACCTTC. It codes for CASKTGTGFWGYTF.

The rearrangement uses TRBV3-1 (or the pseudogene TRBV3-2) and TRBJ2-7; maybe TRBD2 (5 bases). V shed 0 bases and J shed 0 bases, with 15 bases lying between them. The V gene's germline CDR1 is LGHDT and CDR2 YNNKEL (reference sequence). This CDR3 region has 17 residues. The CDR3 spells CASSQDQAVTDSYEQYF. The DNA of the CDR3 is TGTGCCAGCAGCCAAGATCAAGCGGTGACTGACTCCTACGAGCAGTACTTC.

The chain has TRBV7-9 and TRBJ1-4, with 9 bases that match TRBD1. Germline-derived CDR1 and CDR2 are SEHNR and FQNEAQ (reference sequence). This CDR3 is built from 15 residues. V was clipped by 4 bases and J by 8 bases; unmatched bases: 8. CDR3 nucleotide sequence: TGTGCCAGCAGCTCGCCCGGGACAGGGCCAGAAAAACTGTTTTTT. It specifies CASSSPGTGPEKLFF.

This chain links TRBV27 with TRBJ2-2; tentatively, D is TRBD1 (6 bases). The germline V gene encodes CDR1 MNHEY and CDR2 SMNVEV (reference sequence). The CDR3 has 14 residues. V lost 9 bases and J 0 bases, leaving 11 bases between the germline ends. The chain's CDR3 is CASSTGANTGELFF. CDR3 bases: TGTGCCAGTTCGACAGGTGCGAACACCGGGGAGCTGTTTTTT.

The chain is built from TRBV7-6 and TRBJ2-1, with D perhaps TRBD2 (6 bases). V dropped 1 base and J dropped 4 bases, with 11 bases sitting between them. The CDR3 is made up of 15 amino acids. The germline CDR1 and CDR2 sequences are SGHVS and FNYEAQ. The CDR3 region has the DNA TGTGCCAGCAGCTTAGTAACGGGGGAATACAATGAGCAGTTCTTC. Translated, it gives CASSLVTGEYNEQFF.

The chain combines TRBV30 with TRBJ1-6, with 7 bases lining up with TRBD1. Trimming at V came to 2 bases and at J to 0 bases, leaving 7 bases not matched to a gene. CDR3 length: 17 residues. Germline CDR1 reads GTSNPN; CDR2 reads SVGIG (reference sequence). CDR3 in amino acids: CAWSQGQMSSYNSPLHF. In nucleotides, the CDR3 is TGTGCCTGGAGTCAGGGACAGATGAGCTCCTATAATTCACCCCTCCACTTT.

Here the CDR3 DNA reads TGTGCCAGCAGCGAGAGAACCGCCAGGTTGAATGAGCAGTTCTTC. It encodes CASSERTARLNEQFF. This chain joins TRBV7-6 and TRBJ2-1; D not resolved. V was shortened by 5 bases and J by 7 bases, with 18 bases between the two germline ends. The CDR3 contains 15 residues. Germline CDR1 SGHVS, CDR2 FNYEAQ.

The chain is built from TRBV19 and TRBJ2-2, with 16 positions matching TRBD2. The CDR3 loop spans 17 amino acids. CDR1 and CDR2 from the germline V gene are LNHDA and SQIVND (reference sequence). J lost 5 bases, V lost 5 bases, and 5 bases had no gene match. The CDR3 DNA is TGTGCCAGTAGTGGGACTAGCGGGAGGGCCTTGACCGGGGAGCTGTTTTTT. Translating gives CASSGTSGRALTGELFF.

The chain is built from TRBV11-2 and TRBJ2-1; 9 bases are a match to TRBD2. V trimming: 1 base; J trimming: 13 bases; junction bases outside the gene matches: 5. Germline V lookup: CDR1 SGHAT, CDR2 FQNNGV. This CDR3 spans 13 amino acids. This chain's CDR3 is CASSLVLAGSQFF. The CDR3, as DNA: TGTGCCAGCAGCTTAGTGCTAGCGGGATCCCAGTTCTTC.

Here the CDR3 DNA reads TGTGCCAGCAGTGTGTACCTGAGCTCTGGAAACACCATATATTTT. This sequence encodes CASSVYLSSGNTIYF. The chain combines TRBV2 with TRBJ1-3; D is ambiguous. The V and J ends lost 4 bases and 0 bases respectively, with 10 bases between them. From germline, CDR1 is SNHLY and CDR2 FYNNEI. This CDR3 comprises 15 residues.

The chain has TRBV5-4 and TRBJ1-4; 9 positions match TRBD1. V trimming: 2 bases; J trimming: 2 bases; junction bases outside the gene matches: 10. The CDR3 is made up of 18 amino acids. CDR1 and CDR2 (germline): SGHNT, YYREEE (reference sequence). CDR3 loop: CASSFLPDRGATNEKLFF. The CDR3, as DNA: TGTGCCAGCAGCTTTCTCCCCGACAGGGGGGCGACTAATGAAAAACTGTTTTTT.

V is TRBV29-1 and J is TRBJ2-3, with 9 bases lining up with TRBD1. The V gene end was trimmed by 1 base and the J gene end by 4 bases; junction bases not matched to a gene: 9. The germline gives CDR1 SQVTM, CDR2 ANQGSEA. The CDR3 contains 16 residues. Written as DNA, the CDR3 is TGCAGCGTTGAAGCAACAGGGGGCCGTCCTCCAGATACGCAGTATTTT. As protein: CSVEATGGRPPDTQYF.

The chain couples TRBV18 to TRBJ1-1; D might be TRBD1 (5 bases). CDR1 is KGHSH and CDR2 is LQKENI in the germline V gene. Deletions cut 0 bases from V and 1 base from J, with 6 bases between. The CDR3 spans 14 residues. CDR3 loop: CASSPPRGNTEAFF. CDR3 DNA sequence: TGTGCCAGCTCACCACCTAGGGGGAACACTGAAGCTTTCTTT.

This rearrangement joins TRBV24-1 to TRBJ2-3; tentative D call: TRBD1 (6 bases). The CDR3 contains 12 residues. V dropped 12 bases and J dropped 0 bases, with 9 bases sitting between them. Germline V CDR1 and CDR2: KGHDR, SFDVKD. In DNA, the CDR3 is TGTGCCTGCAGGGGAAGCACAGATACGCAGTATTTT. Amino acid sequence: CACRGSTDTQYF.

The rearrangement links TRBV4-2 to TRBJ2-7; 7 bases match TRBD1. CDR1 is LGHNA and CDR2 is YNFKEQ in the germline V gene. The CDR3 sequence is 14 residues long. With 1 base clipped from V and 3 bases from J, the junction kept 3 bases outside the gene matches. CDR3 nucleotides: TGTGCCAGCAGCCAAGGGGCAGGGGGCTACGAGCAGTACGTC. It codes for CASSQGAGGYEQYV.

V gene TRBV28 combines with J gene TRBJ1-5; unclear D gene. In germline, CDR1 is MDHEN, CDR2 SYDVKM. The CDR3 extends over 12 amino acids. Trimming cost V 5 bases and J 4 bases, with 6 bases left between them. The DNA of the CDR3 is TGTGCCAGCAGTCTTGTTAATCAGCCCCAGCATTTT. As protein: CASSLVNQPQHF.

V is TRBV24-1 and J is TRBJ2-5; 10 bases are a match to TRBD1. The V segment lost 8 bases and the J segment 2 bases; nucleotides outside the gene matches: 22. The CDR3 totals 20 residues. Germline V gene lookup returns CDR1 KGHDR and CDR2 SFDVKD. CDR3 loop: CATTSSRHATDRGLQETQYF. The CDR3 DNA is TGTGCCACCACCTCCTCCCGCCACGCTACTGACAGGGGGCTTCAAGAGACCCAGTACTTC.

The chain links TRBV9 to TRBJ1-3, with D possibly being TRBD1 (6 bases). Germline CDR1 SGDLS, CDR2 YYNGEE. Trimming took off 0 bases at V and 0 bases at J, with 13 bases between the two ends. The CDR3 has 17 residues. This chain's CDR3 is CASSVAAGAHSGNTIYF. In nucleotides, the CDR3 is TGTGCCAGCAGCGTAGCGGCAGGGGCACACTCTGGAAACACCATATATTTT.

The genes are TRBV18 and TRBJ1-6; possible D gene TRBD1, 6 bases. V was clipped by 3 bases and J by 0 bases, with 15 bases between them. This CDR3 region has 18 residues. From germline, CDR1 is KGHSH and CDR2 LQKENI. CDR3 amino acids: CASSPRTDSISYNSPLHF. CDR3 DNA: TGTGCCAGCTCACCCCGGACAGATTCTATCTCCTATAATTCACCCCTCCACTTT.